Listed here are 20 T cell receptor beta chains from one sample, sequenced in a study of shared clonotypes between healthy human individuals. TCRdb's table, derived via immunoSEQ multiplex PCR, lists solely in-frame clones and lacks some. The data show 2 million or so clones, about 95% seen once. Selected positively for CCR7 and CD45RO-negative, naive CD8 cells excluded terminally differentiated effector memory CD45RA+ cells. The sequenced material came from naive CD8+ T cells sorted from blood. The receptors come from a man aged 18 to 30 in good health.

The CDR3 DNA reads as TGTGCCAGCAGCCCGGGGGGTGACGGGGAGCTGTTTTTT. Amino acids: CASSPGGDGELFF. The rearrangement links TRBV13 to TRBJ2-2; TRBD2 matches at 7 bases. Germline V lookup: CDR1 PRHDT, CDR2 FYEKMQ (reference sequence). The trim removed 5 bases at V and 7 bases at J, leaving 4 bases unmatched. The CDR3 is made up of 13 amino acids.

The chain links TRBV28 to TRBJ1-5; 7 bases match TRBD1. CDR1 MDHEN and CDR2 SYDVKM come from the germline V gene. The V and J ends lost 6 bases and 3 bases, in that order; junction bases with no gene match: 5. CDR3 length equals 14 residues. The CDR3 nucleotides read TGTGCCAGCAGCCACACAGGGGACAATCAGCCCCAGCATTTT. It encodes CASSHTGDNQPQHF.

This CDR3 is CASSQEETSGGFEQFF. As DNA, the CDR3 is TGCGCCAGCAGCCAAGAGGAGACTAGCGGGGGATTTGAGCAGTTCTTC. The chain has TRBV4-1 and TRBJ2-1; TRBD2 aligns across 12 bases. The J segment lost 9 bases and the V segment lost 0 bases, leaving 6 bases of the junction unmatched. The germline V gene encodes CDR1 MGHRA and CDR2 YSYEKL. The CDR3 runs 16 residues.

This chain joins TRBV27 and TRBJ2-7, with D tentatively TRBD1 or TRBD2 (5 bases each). Looked up from germline, CDR1 is MNHEY and CDR2 is SMNVEV (reference sequence). V dropped 10 bases and J dropped 0 bases, with 19 bases sitting between them. The CDR3 sequence is 15 residues long. The chain's CDR3 is CATRSGAGSSYEQYF. The CDR3, as DNA: TGTGCCACCAGATCAGGCGCAGGGAGCTCCTACGAGCAGTACTTC.

V is TRBV18 and J is TRBJ2-1; 14 nucleotides agree with TRBD2. V lost 8 bases and J lost 7; bases outside the gene matches: 19. Germline V gene lookup returns CDR1 KGHSH and CDR2 LQKENI. This CDR3 region has 19 residues. Here the CDR3 DNA reads TGTGCCAGCACAACGATTGGGACTAGCGGGAGTACCTTCCGGAATGAGCAGTTCTTC. Encoded protein: CASTTIGTSGSTFRNEQFF.

The rearrangement joins TRBV6-5 to TRBJ1-4; D gene uncertain. This CDR3 is 12 amino acids long. The V end was cut by 6 bases, the J end by 5 bases, with 7 bases between. The germline gives CDR1 MNHEY, CDR2 SVGAGI. CDR3 nucleotides: TGTGCCAGCAGGAACGGGAATGAAAAACTGTTTTTT. It translates to CASRNGNEKLFF.

The CDR3 DNA sequence: TGTGCCAGCAGTTTAAGGTACGGAGGGGACGGGAACATGAACACTGAAGCTTTCTTT. Protein product: CASSLRYGGDGNMNTEAFF. This chain uses TRBV27 with TRBJ1-1; D perhaps matches TRBD1 (5 bases). This CDR3 is built from 19 residues. The V end was cut by 2 bases, the J end by 0 bases, with 22 bases between. The germline gives CDR1 MNHEY, CDR2 SMNVEV (reference sequence).

In DNA form, the CDR3 reads TGTGCCAGTAGTCCTAAGGGGAACACTGAAGCTTTCTTT. This sequence encodes CASSPKGNTEAFF. The V and J genes are TRBV19 and TRBJ1-1; D not certain. Trimming left V 5 bases short and J 1 base short, with 8 bases between. Germline V gene lookup returns CDR1 LNHDA and CDR2 SQIVND (reference sequence). CDR3 length: 13 residues. Complete variable domain (other parts from reference TRBV19 and TRBJ1-1): DGGITQSPKYLFRKEGQNVTLSCEQNLNHDAMYWYRQDPGQGLRLIYYSQIVNDFQKGDIAEGYSVSREKKESFPLTVTSAQKNPTAFYLCASSPKGNTEAFFGQGTRLTVV.

The V call is TRBV28, the J call TRBJ2-6, with D tentatively TRBD1 (6 bases). The germline CDR1 and CDR2 sequences are MDHEN and SYDVKM. V was shortened by 5 bases and J by 0 bases, with 14 bases between the two germline ends. This CDR3 is 17 amino acids long. DNA of the CDR3: TGTGCCAGCAGTCCTGAGGACAGAGCCTCTGGGGCCAACGTCCTGACTTTC. Amino acid sequence: CASSPEDRASGANVLTF.

The chain carries TRBV30 and TRBJ2-7, with 12 positions matching TRBD2. The germline gives CDR1 GTSNPN, CDR2 SVGIG (reference sequence). V shed 1 base, J shed 6 bases, and the junction held 4 bases outside the gene matches. The CDR3 has 14 amino acids. The CDR3 here is CAWSGGLAGSEQYF. The CDR3 coding sequence is TGTGCCTGGAGTGGGGGACTAGCGGGTTCCGAGCAGTACTTC.

The gene calls are TRBV5-4 and TRBJ2-5, with D possibly matching TRBD2 (6 bases). The CDR3 totals 14 residues. Trimming stripped 2 bases from V and 5 bases from J, with 13 bases between. Germline CDR1 and CDR2: SGHNT and YYREEE (reference sequence). The DNA for the CDR3 is TGTGCCAGCAGCTTTAAGGGCGGGATTGAGACCCAGTACTTC. Amino acids: CASSFKGGIETQYF.

The chain recombines TRBV5-4 with TRBJ1-2; no definite D call. CDR3 length equals 14 residues. Per the germline V gene, CDR1 is SGHNT and CDR2 is YYREEE (reference sequence). V was cut by 2 bases and J by 0 bases, with 8 bases left in between. Here the CDR3 DNA reads TGTGCCAGCAGCTTTGGCGGATCTAACTATGGCTACACCTTC. Encoded protein: CASSFGGSNYGYTF.

This clone was picked up one time. The chain links TRBV5-1 to TRBJ2-7, with 9 nucleotides matching TRBD1. This CDR3 region has 16 residues. With 0 bases clipped from V and 3 bases from J, the junction kept 7 bases outside the gene matches. CDR1 SGHRS and CDR2 YFSETQ come from the germline V gene. The CDR3 bases are TGCGCCAGCAGCTTGGATCTCGACAGGGGGGTCTACGAGCAGTACTTC. This codes for CASSLDLDRGVYEQYF.

The table lists this clone with a count of one. The chain carries TRBV6-1 and TRBJ2-3, with TRBD2 as a possible D gene (6 bases). The germline V gene encodes CDR1 MNHNS and CDR2 SASEGT. This CDR3 has 14 residues. V was shortened by 6 bases and J by 1 base, with 11 bases between the two germline ends. CDR3 loop: CASSPGGGTDTQYF. The CDR3 coding sequence is TGTGCCAGCAGCCCCGGCGGGGGCACAGATACGCAGTATTTT.

Only one count was recorded for this clone. CDR3 in DNA: TGCGCCAGCAGCCAAGAAGGATTTATACAGCGGGACGTCTCCGAGCAGTACTTC. Protein: CASSQEGFIQRDVSEQYF. The chain is built from TRBV4-1 and TRBJ2-7, with 7 positions matching TRBD2. After removal of 0 bases from V and 6 bases from J, the junction contained 17 bases not matched to a gene. Germline V CDR1 and CDR2: MGHRA, YSYEKL. This CDR3 is built from 18 residues.

V is TRBV27 and J is TRBJ1-1, with D uncertain. CDR1 is MNHEY and CDR2 is SMNVEV in the germline V gene (reference sequence). This CDR3 contains 14 residues. Trimming took off 4 bases at V and 5 bases at J, with 14 bases between the two ends. CDR3 in DNA: TGTGCCAGCAGTTACGTCGGGAGTGGTACTGAAGCTTTCTTT. As protein: CASSYVGSGTEAFF.

The V gene is TRBV2, the J gene TRBJ2-3, with a tentative D call TRBD2 (7 bases). Germline-derived CDR1 and CDR2 are SNHLY and FYNNEI. The CDR3 sequence is 13 residues long. Trimming stripped 6 bases from V and 3 bases from J, with 10 bases between. DNA for the CDR3: TGTGCCAGCAGCGGGGGGCGGACAGATACGCAGTATTTT. The encoded protein is CASSGGRTDTQYF.

The chain carries TRBV4-2 and TRBJ2-7; 8 nucleotides agree with TRBD2. This CDR3 spans 14 amino acids. J was trimmed by 1 base and V by 5 bases; bases with no gene match: 4. CDR1 LGHNA and CDR2 YNFKEQ come from the germline V gene. This CDR3 reads CASSGAGASYEQYF. The CDR3 bases are TGTGCCAGCAGCGGAGCGGGGGCTTCCTACGAGCAGTACTTC.

The chain recombines TRBV9 with TRBJ2-3; tentatively, D is TRBD2 (7 bases). The CDR3 covers 14 residues. Trimming took 3 bases from V and 6 from J, leaving 14 bases between them. The germline gives CDR1 SGDLS, CDR2 YYNGEE. The CDR3 DNA sequence: TGTGCCAGCAGCGGAGGGGGACTAAGGGATACGCAGTATTTT. Encoded protein: CASSGGGLRDTQYF. Full variable domain (missing parts from reference TRBV9 and TRBJ2-3): DSGVTQTPKHLITATGQRVTLRCSPRSGDLSVYWYQQSLDQGLQFLIQYYNGEERAKGNILERFSAQQFPDLHSELNLSSLELGDSALYFCASSGGGLRDTQYFGPGTRLTVL.

V usage is TRBV30 and J usage is TRBJ1-5; perhaps TRBD1 as D (6 bases). CDR3 length: 19 residues. The germline CDR1 and CDR2 sequences are GTSNPN and SVGIG (reference sequence). Trimming left V 0 bases short and J 0 bases short, with 21 bases between. CDR3 protein: CAWSVLTRGSGYSNQPQHF. The CDR3 DNA is TGTGCCTGGAGTGTACTTACCAGGGGAAGTGGGTATAGCAATCAGCCCCAGCATTTT.